Each of the 4 T cell receptor beta chains below was sequenced from the same sample in a study of blood T cell repertoires in COVID-19 (TCRdb year 2020). Libraries were made using the immunoSEQ multiplex PCR assay. Imported from immuneACCESS, the table was reduced by TCRdb to in-frame sequences with V and J called. These copies leave out some clones; in studies compared against another copy, an unresolved V gene accounts for under half, and the cause of the remainder is not known. This sample comprises over 300,000 clones, roughly nine tenths of them detected only once. Of the sample, 1% to 1.5% is held by the ten largest clones. Sequences were obtained from peripheral blood. These receptors all come from a man in his forties with acute or convalescent COVID-19.

This chain links TRBV9 with TRBJ2-1; tentatively, D is TRBD2 (6 bases). The V end was cut by 3 bases, the J end by 7 bases, with 17 bases between. The CDR3 runs 15 residues. Germline CDR1 SGDLS, CDR2 YYNGEE. CDR3 sequence reads: CASSAGGATPNEQFF. As DNA, the CDR3 is TGTGCCAGCAGCGCCGGCGGGGCCACCCCGAATGAGCAGTTCTTC.

This chain joins TRBV5-1 and TRBJ1-1; 8 bases are a match to TRBD1. CDR3 size: 14 residues. Trimming removed 4 bases from V and 3 bases from J; junction bases left unmatched: 5. CDR1 SGHRS and CDR2 YFSETQ come from the germline V gene. The CDR3 sequence: CASSNRDRYTEAFF. The CDR3 DNA reads as TGCGCCAGCAGCAACCGGGACAGGTACACTGAAGCTTTCTTT.

V usage is TRBV5-4 and J usage is TRBJ2-3, with TRBD1 matching 8 bases. The CDR3 loop spans 14 amino acids. Germline loops: CDR1 SGHNT, CDR2 YYREEE (reference sequence). J lost 7 bases, V lost 0 bases, and 4 bases had no gene match. The CDR3 protein is CASSLAGGRNTQYF. As DNA, the CDR3 is TGTGCCAGCAGCTTGGCAGGGGGCCGGAATACGCAGTATTTT.

J is TRBJ2-7 and V is TRBV21-1; the table's TRBD2 call for D was not verified on the DNA. TRBV21-1 has pseudogene status. CDR3 size: 17 residues. The CDR3 DNA reads as TGTGCCAGCAGCGTAAGTTGGCGGACTAGACCCTCCTACGAGCAGTACTTC. Protein: CASSVSWRTRPSYEQYF.